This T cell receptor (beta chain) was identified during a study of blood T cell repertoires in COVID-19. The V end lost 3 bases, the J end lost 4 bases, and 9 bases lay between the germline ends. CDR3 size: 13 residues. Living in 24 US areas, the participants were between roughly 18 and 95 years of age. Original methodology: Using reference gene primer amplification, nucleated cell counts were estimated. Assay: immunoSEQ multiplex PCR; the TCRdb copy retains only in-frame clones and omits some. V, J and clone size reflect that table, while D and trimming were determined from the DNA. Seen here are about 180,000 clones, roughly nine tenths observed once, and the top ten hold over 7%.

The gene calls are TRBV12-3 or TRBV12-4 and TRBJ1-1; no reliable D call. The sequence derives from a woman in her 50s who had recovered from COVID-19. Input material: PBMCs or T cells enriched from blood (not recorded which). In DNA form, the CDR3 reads TGTGCCAGCAGTTTGTTCGGTGGCACTGAAGCTTTCTTT. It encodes CASSLFGGTEAFF.